Following are 28 T cell receptor beta chains from one sample sequenced in a study of blood T cell repertoires in COVID-19. The assay was immunoSEQ multiplex PCR, and TCRdb's table has in-frame clones only and misses some. The sample includes some 240,000 clones, 80% to 90% of them seen just once. The source material was peripheral blood. The receptors here all came from a woman aged 40 to 50 who had recovered from COVID-19.

J is TRBJ1-6 and V is TRBV11-3; D is uncertain. Germline CDR1 and CDR2: SGHNT and YENEEA. The CDR3 runs to 14 residues. V gave up 2 bases and J gave up 5 bases, with 7 bases separating them. CDR3 region: CASSLQANNSPLHF. The CDR3 DNA follows: TGTGCCAGCAGCTTACAGGCAAATAATTCACCCCTCCACTTT.

The rearrangement joins TRBV5-4 to TRBJ1-1, with D possibly TRBD1 on 5 matching bases. Germline CDR1 SGHNT, CDR2 YYREEE (reference sequence). V dropped 0 bases and J dropped 1 base, with 13 bases sitting between them. The CDR3 covers 16 residues. CDR3 protein: CASSLGLGTENTEAFF. The CDR3 DNA reads TGTGCCAGCAGCTTGGGTTTAGGGACTGAGAACACTGAAGCTTTCTTT.

This clone appeared a few times. The chain is built from TRBV7-3 and TRBJ2-3, with D perhaps TRBD2 (6 bases). This CDR3 region has 18 residues. From germline, CDR1 is SGHTA and CDR2 FQGTGA. V was pared by 2 bases and J by 0 bases, with 18 bases between. In DNA form, the CDR3 reads TGTGCCAGCAGCTTATCAAGGGACTCTGATTCTAGCACAGATACGCAGTATTTT. Translating gives CASSLSRDSDSSTDTQYF.

The V and J genes are TRBV5-1 and TRBJ1-1; 9 bases line up with TRBD1. The V and J ends lost 1 base and 1 base, in that order; junction bases with no gene match: 2. This CDR3 comprises 15 residues. Germline V gives CDR1 SGHRS, CDR2 YFSETQ. The CDR3 protein is CASSLIQGANTEAFF. For the CDR3, the DNA is TGCGCCAGCAGCTTGATACAGGGGGCGAACACTGAAGCTTTCTTT.

Of note for this clone: One end of the junction fails to match germline, which may point to a read error. The rearrangement links TRBV6-1 to TRBJ1-6, with D possibly matching TRBD1 (5 bases). There are 13 residues in the CDR3. The germline CDR1 and CDR2 sequences are MNHNS and SASEGT. The CDR3 nucleotides are TGTGCCAGCAGTTGGGGGGAGTACAGAGCAGAGGACTTT. Its translation is CASSWGEYRAEDF.

The chain joins TRBV18 to TRBJ2-2, with TRBD1 matching 9 bases. V lost 4 bases and J lost 9; bases outside the gene matches: 6. The CDR3 is 14 residues long. Germline CDR1 and CDR2: KGHSH and LQKENI. The CDR3 region has the DNA TGTGCCAGCTCACTACAGGGACAGGGCCGGGAGCTGTTTTTT. Its translation is CASSLQGQGRELFF.

The chain recombines TRBV9 with TRBJ2-4; TRBD2 matches at 10 bases. Germline loops: CDR1 SGDLS, CDR2 YYNGEE. The CDR3 runs 16 residues. Trimming at V came to 4 bases and at J to 8 bases, leaving 12 bases not matched to a gene. The CDR3 here is CASSLASGGEGDIQYF. CDR3 sequence (DNA): TGTGCCAGCAGCCTAGCTAGCGGGGGCGAGGGGGACATTCAGTACTTC.

V gene TRBV7-2 combines with J gene TRBJ2-1; D may be TRBD1 (6 bases). This CDR3 spans 15 amino acids. In germline, CDR1 is SGHTA, CDR2 FQGNSA. V lost 1 base and J 8 bases, leaving 15 bases between the germline ends. CDR3 amino acids: CASSLGSQGWDEQFF. The CDR3, as DNA: TGTGCCAGCAGCTTAGGATCCCAGGGGTGGGATGAGCAGTTCTTC.

The chain carries TRBV11-2 and TRBJ1-2; D remains unclear. The V gene's germline CDR1 is SGHAT and CDR2 FQNNGV. The CDR3 sequence is 13 residues long. With 4 bases removed from V and 2 bases from J, the gap between germline ends came to 8 bases. The CDR3 region has the DNA TGTGCCAGCAGCTATGACACCAACTATGGCTACACCTTC. Translated, it gives CASSYDTNYGYTF.

The chain employs TRBV2 and TRBJ2-6; 7 bases fit TRBD1. V lost 8 bases to trimming and J lost 2 bases; unmatched junction nucleotides: 6. This CDR3 region has 15 residues. Germline V lookup: CDR1 SNHLY, CDR2 FYNNEI. The CDR3 bases are TGTGCCAGCGGCAGACAGGGTCCTGGGGCCAACGTCCTGACTTTC. This translates into CASGRQGPGANVLTF.

The CDR3: CASSSPRTGFAYGYTF. In nucleotides, the CDR3 is TGTGCCAGCAGTTCACCTAGGACAGGGTTCGCCTATGGCTACACCTTC. The genes are TRBV6-5 and TRBJ1-2, with 8 bases that match TRBD1. Germline assignment: CDR1 MNHEY and CDR2 SVGAGI. V lost 4 bases, J lost 4 bases, and 11 bases stayed unmatched. The CDR3 is 16 amino acids.

CDR3 protein: CASSLFAGAYEQYF. Written as DNA, the CDR3 is TGCGCCAGCAGCTTGTTCGCGGGGGCCTACGAGCAGTACTTC. The chain employs TRBV5-1 and TRBJ2-7; TRBD2 aligns across 7 bases. Germline V gene data show CDR1 as SGHRS and CDR2 as YFSETQ. The CDR3 runs to 14 residues. The J segment lost 2 bases and the V segment lost 1 base, leaving 3 bases of the junction unmatched.

This chain connects TRBV6-5 to TRBJ2-2, with D possibly matching TRBD2 (5 bases). The germline V gene encodes CDR1 MNHEY and CDR2 SVGAGI. This CDR3 spans 15 amino acids. With 7 bases removed from V and 4 bases from J, the gap between germline ends came to 16 bases. CDR3 nucleotides: TGTGCCAGCACCTCCCGGGGAGCAAGCACCGGGGAGCTGTTTTTT. Translating it yields CASTSRGASTGELFF.

This chain connects TRBV11-3 to TRBJ2-3; D gene uncertain. The CDR3 has 13 residues. Germline V gene data show CDR1 as SGHNT and CDR2 as YENEEA. V shed 5 bases and J shed 6 bases, with 12 bases lying between them. The DNA of the CDR3 is TGTGCCAGCAGCGACCGACTTGGTGATACGCAGTATTTT. As protein: CASSDRLGDTQYF.

This rearrangement joins TRBV5-4 to TRBJ1-2; D unclear. The V gene's germline CDR1 is SGHNT and CDR2 YYREEE (reference sequence). Between the trimmed V and J ends, which lost 5 bases and 4 bases, there was a span of 15 bases. This CDR3 spans 14 amino acids. CDR3 residues: CASRSVLDFYGYTF. In DNA, the CDR3 is TGTGCCAGCAGGTCTGTATTGGACTTCTATGGCTACACCTTC. The full variable domain, in which reference TRBV5-4 and TRBJ1-2 provide the parts outside the CDR3, is ETGVTQSPTHLIKTRGQQVTLRCSSQSGHNTVSWYQQALGQGPQFIFQYYREEENGRGNFPPRFSGLQFPNYSSELNVNALELDDSALYLCASRSVLDFYGYTFGSGTRLTVV.

CDR3 loop: CASSLLGSGTGGFKLNTQYF. For the CDR3, the DNA is TGTGCCAGCAGTTTACTGGGTTCCGGGACAGGGGGCTTTAAGTTGAATACGCAGTATTTT. The V and J genes are TRBV28 and TRBJ2-3; TRBD1 matches 12 bases. This CDR3 contains 20 residues. Per the germline V gene, CDR1 is MDHEN and CDR2 is SYDVKM. Unmatched junction bases numbered 19, after V lost 2 bases and J lost 7 bases.

The chain carries TRBV9 and TRBJ2-3; the match to TRBD2 covers 12 bases. Germline CDR1 reads SGDLS; CDR2 reads YYNGEE. The CDR3 has 15 residues. The V and J ends lost 3 bases and 4 bases, in that order; junction bases with no gene match: 3. In DNA, the CDR3 is TGTGCCAGCAGCGCTAGCGGGGGGGCCGCAGATACGCAGTATTTT. Translated, it gives CASSASGGAADTQYF.

V is TRBV14 and J is TRBJ1-2; D not resolved. V lost 1 base to trimming and J lost 4 bases, with 4 bases between them. Germline CDR1 is SGHDN and CDR2 is FVKESK. This CDR3 region has 12 residues. The CDR3 loop is CASSQARYGYTF. The CDR3 DNA follows: TGTGCCAGCAGCCAAGCCCGCTATGGCTACACCTTC.

V is TRBV5-1 and J is TRBJ2-7; the match to TRBD2 covers 7 bases. CDR3 length: 13 amino acids. V dropped 4 bases and J dropped 4; count of bases not matched to a gene: 5. Per germline, CDR1 SGHRS and CDR2 YFSETQ. CDR3 bases: TGCGCCAGCAGCGGGACTATTAATTACGAGCAGTACTTC. It translates to CASSGTINYEQYF.

This chain joins TRBV2 and TRBJ1-4, with D perhaps TRBD1 (6 bases). Trimming left V 8 bases short and J 10 bases short, with 23 bases between. The CDR3 has 15 residues. The germline V gene encodes CDR1 SNHLY and CDR2 FYNNEI. The CDR3 region has the DNA TGTGCCAGCCTCGAGGGGTCAGGGGCGGGAGGAAAACTGTTTTTT. Protein sequence: CASLEGSGAGGKLFF.

The CDR3 nucleotides are TGTGCCAGTAGTACCACCGCCGGGACAGCAGTCAAACTGTTTTTT. Its translation: CASSTTAGTAVKLFF. The V call is TRBV19, the J call TRBJ1-4, with 7 bases fitting TRBD1. J lost 11 bases, V lost 4 bases, and 13 bases had no gene match. CDR3 length equals 15 residues. The germline V gene has CDR1 LNHDA and CDR2 SQIVND (reference sequence).

This chain uses TRBV7-2 with TRBJ2-1; tentative D call: TRBD2 (6 bases). The CDR3 runs 15 residues. The germline CDR1 and CDR2 sequences are SGHTA and FQGNSA. Deletions cut 1 base from V and 2 bases from J, with 9 bases between. CDR3 sequence (DNA): TGTGCCAGCAGCTTAGGACTAGGGGCCTACAATGAGCAGTTCTTC. This codes for CASSLGLGAYNEQFF.

This clone was detected a few times. V and J are TRBV6-5 and TRBJ1-5; TRBD1 is a possible D gene (5 bases). Germline-derived CDR1 and CDR2 are MNHEY and SVGAGI. The ends were cut back, 6 bases at V and 7 bases at J, with 13 bases in the middle. The CDR3 contains 13 residues. CDR3 sequence (DNA): TGTGCCAGCAGGGGCCTGGGGGGACAGCCCCAGCATTTT. Its protein is CASRGLGGQPQHF.

The J gene is TRBJ2-3, the V gene TRBV2; the match to TRBD1 covers 8 bases. Losses at the gene ends were 9 bases for V and 0 bases for J; bases not matched to a gene: 8. The CDR3 loop spans 15 amino acids. Germline loops: CDR1 SNHLY, CDR2 FYNNEI. This CDR3 reads CASGTGSSSTDTQYF. The CDR3 nucleotides are TGTGCCAGTGGGACAGGTTCCTCTAGCACAGATACGCAGTATTTT.

This rearrangement joins TRBV19 to TRBJ1-5; tentatively, D is TRBD1 (5 bases). This CDR3 has 15 residues. V was shortened by 5 bases and J by 1 base, with 12 bases between the two germline ends. From germline, CDR1 is LNHDA and CDR2 SQIVND (reference sequence). DNA for the CDR3: TGTGCCAGTAGTGAGACAGTGGGGAGCAATCAGCCCCAGCATTTT. It translates to CASSETVGSNQPQHF.

This chain uses TRBV7-3 with TRBJ1-1, with 8 bases lining up with TRBD1. The V gene's germline CDR1 is SGHTA and CDR2 FQGTGA. With V trimmed by 4 bases and J by 4 bases, 5 bases remained unmatched. The CDR3 runs to 14 residues. This CDR3 is CASSSTTGGTEAFF. The CDR3 nucleotides are TGTGCCAGCAGCTCCACAACAGGGGGCACTGAAGCTTTCTTT. Full variable domain (remainder filled in from reference TRBV7-3 and TRBJ1-1): GAGVSQTPSNKVTEKGKYVELRCDPISGHTALYWYRQSLGQGPEFLIYFQGTGAADDSGLPNDRFFAVRPEGSVSTLKIQRTERGDSAVYLCASSSTTGGTEAFFGQGTRLTVV.

The rearrangement uses TRBV6-5 and TRBJ1-1; TRBD1 matches 8 bases. The CDR3 consists of 15 residues. The germline gives CDR1 MNHEY, CDR2 SVGAGI. The J segment lost 5 bases and the V segment lost 0 bases, leaving 5 bases of the junction unmatched. The DNA for the CDR3 is TGTGCCAGCAGTTACTCGCAGGGGGCTGGTACTGAAGCTTTCTTT. Its translation: CASSYSQGAGTEAFF.

The chain carries TRBV7-2 and TRBJ1-2, with 9 bases aligning to TRBD1. V was pared by 7 bases and J by 4 bases, with 10 bases of the junction left unmatched. The germline gives CDR1 SGHTA, CDR2 FQGNSA. This CDR3 comprises 15 residues. The chain's CDR3 is CASTSTGGGGYGYTF. CDR3 in DNA: TGTGCCAGCACCTCTACAGGGGGCGGCGGCTATGGCTACACCTTC.